A selection of T cell receptor beta chains follows, all from one sample in a study of OX40 agonist ivuxolimab in advanced cancers. Sequencing was performed with immunoSEQ multiplex PCR; in TCRdb, only in-frame clones are kept and a portion is missing. The sample carries roughly 80,000 clones, more than 75% recorded once. The specimen comprised CD4+ or CD8+ T cells sorted from blood, sampled in a trial of the OX40 agonist ivuxolimab. The receptors come from an adult with an advanced solid tumor such as melanoma, head and neck, liver or kidney cancer. The CDR3 runs from the conserved cysteine through the conserved F or W. The D gene is left open where the match is weak. Not all rows give a size; the values are once, few, many and, for expanded clones, a class.

cdr3_length,j_call,v_call,d_call,clone_size,cdr3_nt,cdr3_aa
12,TRBJ1-2,TRBV12-5,.,.,TGTGCTAGTGGTTTGGTAGTGGATGGCCACACCTTC,CASGLVVDGHTF
16,TRBJ2-1,TRBV6-6,TRBD2,.,TGTGCCAGCAGTTACGCCCCTAGCGGGAGGAGGGATGAGCAGTTCTTC,CASSYAPSGRRDEQFF
13,TRBJ2-2,TRBV9,.,.,TGTGCCAGCAGCGAGGGGGACACCGGGGAGCTGTTTTTT,CASSEGDTGELFF
10,TRBJ1-6,TRBV7-9,.,.,TGTGCCAGCAGCGGGGGAGCCCTCCACTTT,CASSGGALHF
18,TRBJ2-6,TRBV7-3,TRBD1,.,TGTGCCAGCAGCCCGCGGACAGGGGATCTCTCTGGGGCCAACGTCCTGACTTTC,CASSPRTGDLSGANVLTF
14,TRBJ2-2,TRBV7-2,.,once,TGTGCCAGCAGCTTACAAGGGTTTGGCGGGGAGCTGTTTTTT,CASSLQGFGGELFF
15,TRBJ2-3,TRBV5-4,.,.,TGTGCCAGCAGCTTTAGTGGTTCTAGCACAGATACGCAGTATTTT,CASSFSGSSTDTQYF
14,TRBJ1-3,TRBV5-4,.,.,TGTGCCAGCAGTTACGCCGTCTCTGGAAACACCATATATTTT,CASSYAVSGNTIYF
17,TRBJ1-2,TRBV5-6,.,.,TGTGCCAGCATCGTCAGGGCCCAATTACAGCGTAACTATGGCTACACCTTC,CASIVRAQLQRNYGYTF
12,TRBJ2-1,TRBV18,.,.,TGTGCCAGCTCAGGAGGGGGCCATGAGCAGTTCTTC,CASSGGGHEQFF
15,TRBJ2-2,TRBV7-3,TRBD2,.,TGTGCCAGCACCCAAGCGGGGCCCAACACCGGGGAGCTGTTTTTT,CASTQAGPNTGELFF
16,TRBJ2-2,TRBV5-1,TRBD1,.,TGCGCCAGCAGTCTTACAGGGGGTCCCTCGACCGGGGAGCTGTTTTTT,CASSLTGGPSTGELFF
12,TRBJ1-5,TRBV7-9,.,.,TGTGCCAGCAGCTTAGAATCCCAGCCCCAGCATTTT,CASSLESQPQHF
14,TRBJ2-2,TRBV5-1,.,few,TGCGCCAGCAGCTTGGACGGGGGCCTCGGGGAGCTGTTTTTT,CASSLDGGLGELFF
16,TRBJ2-2,TRBV5-1,TRBD2,.,TGCGCCAGCAGCTTTAGCGGGAGGGCCCTTGACGGGGAGCTGTTTTTT,CASSFSGRALDGELFF
14,TRBJ2-2,TRBV7-3,.,.,TGTGCCAGCAGCTTAACCCCGAACACCGGGGAGCTGTTTTTT,CASSLTPNTGELFF
18,TRBJ1-2,TRBV15,TRBD1,.,TGTGCCACCAGCAGAGACACCGCCAGGACAGGGGCTAACTATGGCTACACCTTC,CATSRDTARTGANYGYTF
18,TRBJ2-7,TRBV15,.,.,TGTGCCACCAGCAGAGATGACGGTCGAACAGGGTCTACCTACGAGCAGTACTTC,CATSRDDGRTGSTYEQYF
14,TRBJ1-1,TRBV9,TRBD1,once,TGTGCCAGCAGCTCGGGGACAGGACTCGCTGAAGCTTTCTTT,CASSSGTGLAEAFF
17,TRBJ2-1,TRBV11-2,.,.,TGTGCCAGCAGCTTAGCTGGGGGGACCGTCTCCTACAATGAGCAGTTCTTC,CASSLAGGTVSYNEQFF
16,TRBJ2-3,TRBV9,.,.,TGTGCCAGCAGCGTAGGAGGAGGAAGCCCCACAGATACGCAGTATTTT,CASSVGGGSPTDTQYF
15,TRBJ1-4,TRBV4-3,.,.,TGCGCCAGCAGCCAAGAAACGCAGACCCGTGAAAAACTGTTTTTT,CASSQETQTREKLFF
15,TRBJ1-3,TRBV6-6,.,once,TGTGCCAGCAGTTACCTGCGGGGAGCTGGAAACACCATATATTTT,CASSYLRGAGNTIYF
16,TRBJ2-1,TRBV19,TRBD2,.,TGTGCCAGTAGTATGAGCCTAGCGGGAGGGCGCGGGGAGCAGTTCTTC,CASSMSLAGGRGEQFF
12,TRBJ1-6,TRBV28,.,.,TGTGCCAGCAGTGGAATTGATTCACCCCTCCACTTT,CASSGIDSPLHF
14,TRBJ2-3,TRBV27,.,.,TGTGCCAGCAGTTTCAGGCAGGGCACAGATACGCAGTATTTT,CASSFRQGTDTQYF
15,TRBJ2-5,TRBV15,.,.,TGTGCCACCAGCAGAGATATCGGAGGCCAAGAGACCCAGTACTTC,CATSRDIGGQETQYF
13,TRBJ1-5,TRBV6-1,.,.,TGTGCCAGCACCCCTTCCCCTGGGGAGCCCCAGCATTTT,CASTPSPGEPQHF
18,TRBJ1-3,TRBV5-1,.,.,TGCGCCAGCAGCCCGCAAGTCCACAGCCTCTTCTCTGGAAACACCATATATTTT,CASSPQVHSLFSGNTIYF
15,TRBJ1-2,TRBV19,TRBD1,.,TGTGCCAGTAGTGCCGGGACAGATGGTATAGGTGGCTACACCTTC,CASSAGTDGIGGYTF
15,TRBJ1-5,TRBV7-2,TRBD1,.,TGTGCCAGCAGCTTAGTGGGGACAGGGAGTCAGCCCCAGCATTTT,CASSLVGTGSQPQHF
12,TRBJ1-5,TRBV29-1,.,few,TGCAGCGTTAAGTCGGGCAATCAGCCCCAGCATTTT,CSVKSGNQPQHF
13,TRBJ1-6,TRBV9,TRBD1,few,TGTGCCAGCAATGACAGGGATAATTCACCCCTCCACTTT,CASNDRDNSPLHF
14,TRBJ2-7,TRBV6-5,.,once,TGTGCCAGCAGTTACACAGAGATGACCTACGAGCAGTACTTC,CASSYTEMTYEQYF
12,TRBJ2-5,TRBV5-1,.,.,TGCGCCAGCTCCAGGGACCAAGAGACCCAGTACTTC,CASSRDQETQYF
14,TRBJ2-1,TRBV5-1,.,.,TGCGCCAGCAGCTTGCTCCGCAGGGAAGATGAGCAGTTCTTC,CASSLLRREDEQFF
14,TRBJ2-6,TRBV30,.,.,TGTGCCTGGAGTGTACCTGGTGGGGCCAACGTCCTGACTTTC,CAWSVPGGANVLTF
15,TRBJ1-1,TRBV14,.,.,TGTGCCAGCAGCCAAGATTGGACAGATAACACTGAAGCTTTCTTT,CASSQDWTDNTEAFF
13,TRBJ1-1,TRBV7-2,TRBD1,few,TGTGCCAGCAGGGGCAGGGACAGGTCTGAAGCTTTCTTT,CASRGRDRSEAFF
17,TRBJ2-1,TRBV7-9,.,.,TGTGCCAGCAGCTTAGCGAGGAGCTCGGCCGGGCCGGATGAGCAGTTCTTC,CASSLARSSAGPDEQFF
14,TRBJ2-7,TRBV6-5,TRBD2,.,TGTGCCAGCAGTTCCCTAGCGGACTCCTACGAGCAGTACTTC,CASSSLADSYEQYF
15,TRBJ2-3,TRBV7-3,.,.,TGTGCCAGCAGCTTAGGGTCTCCGGGCACAGATACGCAGTATTTT,CASSLGSPGTDTQYF
14,TRBJ1-1,TRBV25-1,TRBD1,.,TGTGCCAGCACTAGGACAGGGTTGAACACTGAAGCTTTCTTT,CASTRTGLNTEAFF